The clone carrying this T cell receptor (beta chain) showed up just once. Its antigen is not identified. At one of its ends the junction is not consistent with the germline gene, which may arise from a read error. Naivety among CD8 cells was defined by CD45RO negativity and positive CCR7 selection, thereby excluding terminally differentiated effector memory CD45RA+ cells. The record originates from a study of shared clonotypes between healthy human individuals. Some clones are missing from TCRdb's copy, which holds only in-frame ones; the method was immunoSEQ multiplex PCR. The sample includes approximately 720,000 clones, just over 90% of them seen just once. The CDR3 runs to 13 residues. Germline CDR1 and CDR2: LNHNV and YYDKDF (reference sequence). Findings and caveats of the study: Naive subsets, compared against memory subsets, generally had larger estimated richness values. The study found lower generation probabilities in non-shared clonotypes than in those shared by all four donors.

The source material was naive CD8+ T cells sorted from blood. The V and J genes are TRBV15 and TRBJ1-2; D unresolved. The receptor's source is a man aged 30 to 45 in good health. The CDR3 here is CATSRDSGVEDNF. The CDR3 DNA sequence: TGTGCCACCAGCAGAGATAGTGGGGTCGAAGATAACTTC.